A selection of T cell receptor beta chains follows, all from one sample in a study of OX40 agonist ivuxolimab in advanced cancers. The method was immunoSEQ multiplex PCR; TCRdb's version includes in-frame clones alone and lacks a portion of them. The data show over 50,000 clones, 85% to 90% seen once. The sequencing here drew on CD4+ or CD8+ T cells sorted from blood, taken in a trial of the OX40 agonist ivuxolimab. Source of these receptors: an adult with an advanced solid tumor such as melanoma, head and neck, liver or kidney cancer. Each CDR3 is given with its conserved first and last residue. Each record gives: J gene, V gene, D gene, CDR3 protein. D genes are given only for firm matches.

TRBJ1-2,TRBV28,NA,CASSFWAASKPNYGYTF
TRBJ2-1,TRBV13,NA,CASSLEGVATEQFF
TRBJ2-5,TRBV20-1,NA,CSLTRPETQYF
TRBJ1-4,TRBV28,NA,CATTGGATNEKLFF
TRBJ2-1,TRBV7-9,NA,CASSLESYVGFF
TRBJ2-3,TRBV13,TRBD2,CASSSGGLAGADTQYF
TRBJ2-1,TRBV18,TRBD2,CASSQAGVEQFF
TRBJ2-7,TRBV6-5,NA,CASSYSAREQYF
TRBJ1-2,TRBV19,NA,CASSFSSTAVGTYGYTF
TRBJ1-3,TRBV28,NA,CASSLYGGILSGNTTYF
TRBJ2-7,TRBV5-8,TRBD1,CASSFGTGVSPTRYF
TRBJ2-5,TRBV18,NA,CASSPLTGQLETQYF
TRBJ2-5,TRBV5-1,TRBD2,CASSLRPSGPQETQYF
TRBJ2-1,TRBV5-1,TRBD2,CASSASGRATYNEQFF
TRBJ2-3,TRBV6-1,NA,CASSVGTGTTDTQYF
TRBJ2-5,TRBV7-3,TRBD2,CASSLRHRGGETQYF
TRBJ1-6,TRBV7-2,TRBD1,CASSLANWGQVLHF
TRBJ1-1,TRBV10-3,NA,CAISLRGGGAEAFF
TRBJ1-5,TRBV7-2,NA,CASSFAGVGQPQHF
TRBJ2-6,TRBV9,TRBD1,CASSVHGTALQGGANVLTF
TRBJ2-5,TRBV11-2,TRBD1,CASRRQGQETQYF
TRBJ1-2,TRBV4-2,TRBD1,CASSQDSTGLYTF